This T cell receptor beta chain was profiled in a study of PD-1 blockade in classical Hodgkin lymphoma (dated by TCRdb to between 2020 and 2021). With regard to the full study: Nivolumab dosing was 3 mg/kg intravenously every 2 weeks, continuing until either disease progression or unacceptable toxicity. The study used CyTOF and TCR beta sequencing to define a peripheral blood immune signature of response to PD-1 blockade in classical Hodgkin lymphoma.

Concerning this clone itself: Its binding antigen is unknown. No qualities accompany the bases; no much larger clone lies one base away.

CDR3 length: 13 amino acids, cysteine to phenylalanine. Only the CDR3 DNA stays, 39 bases, in frame from base 1. CDR1 and CDR2 (SGHKS, YYEKEE) derive from the germline V gene (reference sequence). The junction shows trimming of 2 bases on V and 13 bases on J, and the gene matches do not reach 8 bases of it. The investigation overall reported the following: Diversity was lower in patients who began nivolumab less than 1 year after ASCT, so these patients were left out of later analyses to avoid confounding by immune reconstitution. The study covered only a single clinical trial cohort, and the causes of the repertoire differences, possibly disease activity or prior therapy, were still not defined. Trial patients with a complete response had baseline diversity similar to that of newly diagnosed patients, while partial responders and progressors had significantly lower diversity. Baseline TCR diversity was reported as lower in newly diagnosed patients than in healthy donors, and lower still in relapsed/refractory patients. CD4+ but not CD8+ TCR diversity rose significantly by C4D1 (p=0.0027 vs p=0.16), most apparent in complete responders (p=0.02).

Genomic DNA was isolated using the Qiagen DNeasy kit from unsorted PBMCs as well as from negatively selected CD4+ and CD8+ fractions. Using primers that anneal to V and J segments, immunoSEQ multiplex PCR amplified the TCR beta CDR3 regions. A synthetic immune receptor repertoire was used to minimize amplification bias, and remaining bias was computationally removed after sequencing. The study's processing was this. Repertoire diversity was quantified as the Shannon entropy index using custom Python scripts. Unsorted, CD4+ and CD8+ repertoires were examined separately, except in combined analyses, for which CD4+ and CD8+ sequences were merged in silico. Clonal expansion was defined as at least a 2-fold frequency increase after treatment relative to C1D1, with a pseudocount of 0.5 for undetected baseline clones. Clones with 0 or 1 copy at C1D1 were classified as singleton clones, and clones with 2 or more copies were classified as non-singleton clones. By matching protein sequences in sorted samples from the same patient, clones expanded in unsorted samples were annotated as CD4+, CD8+ or unknown. Wilcoxon tests were applied to paired samples to test diversity changes from C1D1 to C4D1. The table comes from immuneACCESS by way of TCRdb, which keeps in-frame sequences with V and J called. Part of the clones is missing from these tables; in studies checked, under half for an unresolved V gene and the rest for unknown reasons. The V and J calls and clone size are taken from that table; D and trimming were inferred from the DNA. The sample table shows some 100,000 clones, and just under 95% are seen once. Jointly, the top ten make up 2.8% of the sample.

Taken with the paper, the label for time point translates to: cycle 1 day 1 (C1D1), immediately before nivolumab initiation. Relapse after autologous stem cell transplantation had occurred in all trial patients, and cohorts A, B and C were distinguished by prior brentuximab vedotin exposure. The trial cohort comprised roughly 50 patients with relapsed/refractory classical Hodgkin lymphoma whose best overall responses were complete response, partial response or progressive disease. Trial patients were treated with single-agent nivolumab in the multi-cohort phase II CheckMate 205 trial. An independent review committee assessed best overall response by applying the 2007 International Working Group response criteria. Trial PBMCs were collected immediately before nivolumab initiation (C1D1) and during therapy at cycle 2 day 1 and cycle 4 day 1. Peripheral blood was collected in 8 mL Vacutainer Cell Preparation Tubes, from which PBMCs were isolated by centrifugation and then cryopreserved.

The V gene is TRBV5-5 and the J gene is TRBJ1-4, with 7 bases in between that match TRBD1. This receptor was taken from a human donor with classical Hodgkin lymphoma. Sequences were derived from peripheral blood mononuclear cells (PBMCs), sampled at baseline. The CDR3 is CASSLNRGLGLFF. The DNA sequence is as follows: TGTGCCAGCAGCTTAAACAGGGGATTGGGACTGTTTTTT.